These 32 T cell receptor beta chains share one sample of origin, sequenced in a study of shared clonotypes between healthy human individuals. Sequenced by immunoSEQ multiplex PCR; TCRdb stores in-frame clones only, minus some. The table shows about 990,000 clones, with around three quarters occurring only once. Sequencing was performed on memory CD4+ T cells from PBMCs. Subset specified: CD45RA-negative fraction. The origin of the receptors is a young man in good health. Some clones in this sample may be carry-over from other donors' samples.

The genes are TRBV28 and TRBJ2-1; 9 nucleotides align to TRBD2. CDR1 is MDHEN and CDR2 is SYDVKM in the germline V gene. J was trimmed by 10 bases and V by 6 bases; bases with no gene match: 10. The CDR3 sequence is 14 residues long. This chain's CDR3 is CASRTSGPIGEQFF. The CDR3 DNA follows: TGTGCCAGCAGGACTAGCGGTCCCATCGGGGAGCAGTTCTTC.

This chain joins TRBV5-1 and TRBJ2-1, with 9 bases identical to TRBD1. CDR1 is SGHRS, CDR2 YFSETQ, per germline. Losses at the gene ends were 4 bases for V and 1 base for J; bases not matched to a gene: 6. This CDR3 is 16 amino acids long. The CDR3 loop reads CASSQQGAGSYNEQFF. CDR3 bases: TGCGCCAGCAGCCAACAGGGGGCTGGATCCTACAATGAGCAGTTCTTC. Full variable domain (remainder filled in from reference TRBV5-1 and TRBJ2-1): KAGVTQTPRYLIKTRGQQVTLSCSPISGHRSVSWYQQTPGQGLQFLFEYFSETQRNKGNFPGRFSGRQFSNSRSEMNVSTLELGDSALYLCASSQQGAGSYNEQFFGPGTRLTVL.

The chain has TRBV5-4 and TRBJ2-3, with 9 bases matching TRBD1. Germline assignment: CDR1 SGHNT and CDR2 YYREEE (reference sequence). V shed 5 bases and J 6 bases; nucleotides not matched to a gene: 10. CDR3 size: 15 residues. Here the CDR3 DNA reads TGTGCCAGCAGTTCGGACAGGGGACGATCGGATACGCAGTATTTT. Its translation: CASSSDRGRSDTQYF.

This clone appeared once. The chain combines TRBV7-3 with TRBJ1-1; D is unresolved. The CDR3 covers 13 residues. Germline V gene sequence: CDR1 SGHTA, CDR2 FQGTGA. V lost 4 bases and J lost 0, with 6 bases in between. CDR3 DNA sequence: TGTGCCAGCAGCTACGGTGTGAACACTGAAGCTTTCTTT. Its translation: CASSYGVNTEAFF.

The V and J genes are TRBV4-3 and TRBJ2-7; D is undetermined. The CDR3 covers 15 residues. Germline lookup yields CDR1 LGHNA and CDR2 YSLEER. The V and J ends lost 4 bases and 3 bases respectively, with 16 bases between them. The CDR3 is CASSPGRVELYEQYF. In nucleotides, the CDR3 is TGCGCCAGCAGCCCAGGAAGGGTCGAACTCTACGAGCAGTACTTC.

The chain recombines TRBV2 with TRBJ2-5; D unresolved. CDR1 is SNHLY, CDR2 FYNNEI, per germline. The ends were cut back, 6 bases at V and 5 bases at J, with 10 bases in the middle. The CDR3 covers 12 residues. The CDR3 reads CASRYSLETQYF. The DNA for the CDR3 is TGTGCCAGCAGATATAGCTTGGAGACCCAGTACTTC.

This chain uses TRBV5-1 with TRBJ1-5; D not resolved. V shed 3 bases and J shed 5 bases, with 12 bases lying between them. Germline V gene data show CDR1 as SGHRS and CDR2 as YFSETQ. The CDR3 contains 14 residues. For the CDR3, the DNA is TGCGCCAGCAGCTCCCCGGTGCCCTATCAGCCCCAGCATTTT. Translating it yields CASSSPVPYQPQHF. Drawing the rest from reference TRBV5-1 and TRBJ1-5, the complete variable domain is KAGVTQTPRYLIKTRGQQVTLSCSPISGHRSVSWYQQTPGQGLQFLFEYFSETQRNKGNFPGRFSGRQFSNSRSEMNVSTLELGDSALYLCASSSPVPYQPQHFGDGTRLSIL.

About this clone itself: Other DNA sequences in the same sample also yield this CDR3. The chain couples TRBV5-1 to TRBJ2-6; D is ambiguous. The CDR3 loop spans 15 amino acids. The germline V gene encodes CDR1 SGHRS and CDR2 YFSETQ. Trimming cost V 4 bases and J 0 bases, with 8 bases left between them. This CDR3 is CASSLGSSGANVLTF. The CDR3 bases are TGCGCCAGCAGCCTCGGCAGCTCTGGGGCCAACGTCCTGACTTTC.

As for this clone: This clone may be a read error of a much larger clone one base away. The chain joins TRBV19 to TRBJ1-2, with 8 bases identical to TRBD1. CDR1 and CDR2 from the germline V gene are LNHDA and SQIVND (reference sequence). CDR3 length equals 13 residues. The V gene end was trimmed by 6 bases and the J gene end by 4 bases; junction bases not matched to a gene: 4. DNA of the CDR3: TGTGCCAGTAGGCCGACAGGGGTCTATGGCTACACCTTC. Translating it yields CASRPTGVYGYTF.

With regard to this clone: A clone one base away is much larger, so this may be a read error. Without the conserved terminal phenylalanine or tryptophan, this CDR3 likely stems from a read error. The rearrangement links TRBV30 to TRBJ1-1, with a weak D call TRBD1 (6 bases). This CDR3 contains 14 residues. Per the germline V gene, CDR1 is GTSNPN and CDR2 is SVGIG (reference sequence). The CDR3 nucleotides read TGTACCTGGAGCGGACAGACGATGAACGCTGAAGCTTTCCTT. Amino acid sequence: CTWSGQTMNAEAFL.

The rearrangement links TRBV11-2 to TRBJ1-3, with D hard to call. CDR3 length: 17 amino acids. Germline assignment: CDR1 SGHAT and CDR2 FQNNGV. V was trimmed by 5 bases and J by 2 bases, leaving 19 bases between them. The CDR3 DNA sequence: TGTGCCAGCAGCACGCGCCTCAGACTTCGAACTGGAAACACCATATATTTT. It translates to CASSTRLRLRTGNTIYF.

Regarding this clone: Other nucleotide sequences from this sample produce the same CDR3. The chain couples TRBV18 to TRBJ1-5, with D uncertain. The V end lost 6 bases, the J end lost 0 bases, and 9 bases lay between the germline ends. Germline CDR1 and CDR2: KGHSH and LQKENI. CDR3 size: 14 residues. CDR3 amino acids: CASSPNLSNQPQHF. CDR3 coding DNA: TGTGCCAGCTCGCCAAACCTTAGCAATCAGCCCCAGCATTTT.

V gene TRBV19 combines with J gene TRBJ2-3; 11 bases map to TRBD2. This CDR3 spans 16 amino acids. With 5 bases clipped from V and 1 base from J, the junction kept 5 bases outside the gene matches. Germline V gene lookup returns CDR1 LNHDA and CDR2 SQIVND (reference sequence). The CDR3 DNA is TGTGCCAGTAGTGTCGGGACTAGCGGAGGCACAGATACGCAGTATTTT. As protein: CASSVGTSGGTDTQYF.

The rearrangement joins TRBV7-9 to TRBJ2-5; D gene uncertain. Germline CDR1 and CDR2: SEHNR and FQNEAQ (reference sequence). This CDR3 is built from 14 residues. V lost 5 bases and J 7 bases, leaving 17 bases between the germline ends. CDR3 sequence (DNA): TGTGCCAGCAGCCCCCTACTTACGGGTGGGACCCAGTACTTC. Its translation: CASSPLLTGGTQYF.

In its sample, this clone was seen a few times. The chain carries TRBV18 and TRBJ2-2; 11 nucleotides line up with TRBD2. Unmatched junction bases numbered 2, after V lost 0 bases and J lost 2 bases. This CDR3 is built from 17 residues. Per germline, CDR1 KGHSH and CDR2 LQKENI. CDR3 nucleotides: TGTGCCAGCTCACCACCGGGGACTAGCGGAAACACCGGGGAGCTGTTTTTT. Protein product: CASSPPGTSGNTGELFF.

To note about this clone: A much larger clone differs from this one at a single base, so this may be a read error. Because it lacks the conserved phenylalanine or tryptophan at the end, this CDR3 is likely a read error. The DNA is omitted, as the CDR3 cannot be located on it reliably, and the CDR3 follows TCRdb's listing. The CDR3 is CASSPGGKVFS. V gene TRBV7-9 combines with J gene TRBJ1-1. The CDR3 is 11 amino acids long, termini counted. Germline V CDR1 and CDR2: SEHNR, FQNEAQ (reference sequence).

This clone occurred once. CDR3 protein: CASSGGPGTDTQYF. DNA of the CDR3: TGTGCCAGCAGTGGGGGGCCGGGCACAGATACGCAGTATTTT. The V call is TRBV2, the J call TRBJ2-3, with a tentative D call TRBD1 (6 bases). The V gene lost 4 bases and the J gene lost 1 base, with 9 bases spanning the gap. The CDR3 runs 14 residues. Germline loops: CDR1 SNHLY, CDR2 FYNNEI.

This chain connects TRBV28 to TRBJ2-7; D uncertain. This CDR3 region has 12 residues. CDR1 and CDR2 (germline): MDHEN, SYDVKM. With 5 bases removed from V and 6 bases from J, the gap between germline ends came to 11 bases. The CDR3 loop is CASSKYTVEQYF. For the CDR3, the DNA is TGTGCCAGCAGTAAATACACCGTCGAGCAGTACTTC. Based on the CDR3 plus reference TRBV28 and TRBJ2-7, the full variable domain is DVKVTQSSRYLVKRTGEKVFLECVQDMDHENMFWYRQDPGLGLRLIYFSYDVKMKEKGDIPEGYSVSREKKERFSLILESASTNQTSMYLCASSKYTVEQYFGPGTRLTVT.

The CDR3 spells CASSQFSVGGSRDEQYF. The CDR3 region has the DNA TGTGCCAGCAGCCAATTCTCGGTGGGAGGGTCCCGGGACGAGCAGTACTTC. This sequence joins TRBV16 and TRBJ2-7, with 7 bases fitting TRBD2. Germline V gene data show CDR1 as KGHSY and CDR2 as FQNENV. With 1 base clipped from V and 5 bases from J, the junction kept 14 bases outside the gene matches. The length of the CDR3 is 17 residues.

The chain uses TRBV7-2 and TRBJ2-3, with TRBD2 identical over 10 bases. The germline V gene has CDR1 SGHTA and CDR2 FQGNSA. V lost 4 bases, J lost 5 bases, and 9 bases stayed unmatched. This CDR3 region has 16 residues. The CDR3 spells CASSSLAGGWGDTQYF. The CDR3 DNA reads TGTGCCAGCAGCTCCTTAGCGGGAGGCTGGGGAGATACGCAGTATTTT.

The chain employs TRBV6-1 and TRBJ1-2, with a possible D match to TRBD1 (6 bases). V shed 0 bases and J shed 5 bases, with 13 bases lying between them. Germline loops: CDR1 MNHNS, CDR2 SASEGT. The CDR3 runs 15 residues. CDR3 protein: CASSEAPGQSYGYTF. The CDR3 nucleotides read TGTGCCAGCAGTGAAGCGCCAGGACAGAGTTATGGCTACACCTTC.

This clone was seen many times. The chain employs TRBV2 and TRBJ2-7, with 12 bases matching TRBD2. CDR3 size: 16 residues. Germline CDR1 is SNHLY and CDR2 is FYNNEI. The V gene end was trimmed by 5 bases and the J gene end by 7 bases; junction bases not matched to a gene: 12. The DNA of the CDR3 is TGTGCCAGCAGTCTGTTGTCACTAGCGGGAGGCAGGGAGCAGTACTTC. This sequence encodes CASSLLSLAGGREQYF.

The genes are TRBV30 and TRBJ1-1; 8 positions match TRBD1. Trimming took 8 bases from V and 5 from J; bases not matched to a gene: 10. The CDR3 is 13 amino acids. Looked up from germline, CDR1 is GTSNPN and CDR2 is SVGIG (reference sequence). The CDR3 DNA reads TGTGCCGGAACTGGACAGGGATGGACTGAAGCTTTCTTT. Translating gives CAGTGQGWTEAFF.

V gene TRBV4-2 combines with J gene TRBJ1-2; perhaps TRBD1 as D (5 bases). CDR1 LGHNA and CDR2 YNFKEQ come from the germline V gene. The CDR3 sequence is 16 residues long. Trimming took off 2 bases at V and 8 bases at J, with 21 bases between the two ends. As DNA, the CDR3 is TGTGCCAGCAGCCAATCTGGGGCGGGGCCCGGCCGGGGCTACACCTTC. Amino acid sequence: CASSQSGAGPGRGYTF.

The chain carries TRBV30 and TRBJ2-1, with TRBD2 identical over 7 bases. The CDR3 covers 16 residues. Germline V gene data show CDR1 as GTSNPN and CDR2 as SVGIG (reference sequence). V lost 3 bases to trimming and J lost 4 bases; unmatched junction nucleotides: 12. In DNA form, the CDR3 reads TGTGCCTGGAGCGCCTGGGTTAGCGGGCAGTACAATGAGCAGTTCTTC. This encodes CAWSAWVSGQYNEQFF.

V is TRBV14 and J is TRBJ2-3; 7 nucleotides agree with TRBD1. V trimming: 2 bases; J trimming: 0 bases; junction bases outside the gene matches: 2. Germline CDR1 SGHDN, CDR2 FVKESK. This CDR3 region has 15 residues. CDR3 bases: TGTGCCAGCAGCCAACTGACAGGGAGCACAGATACGCAGTATTTT. Its translation is CASSQLTGSTDTQYF.

V and J are TRBV7-8 and TRBJ2-1; 13 bases fit TRBD2. The length of the CDR3 is 14 residues. J was trimmed by 9 bases and V by 10 bases; bases with no gene match: 9. Germline CDR1 and CDR2: SGHVS and FQNEAQ. The CDR3 DNA reads as TGTGCCACCAGGACTAGCGGGAGATTCGGTGAGCAGTTCTTC. Encoded protein: CATRTSGRFGEQFF.

The rearrangement links TRBV6-6 to TRBJ2-5; D is unresolved. This CDR3 contains 12 residues. V dropped 10 bases and J dropped 6 bases, with 15 bases sitting between them. The germline V gene has CDR1 MNHNY and CDR2 SVGAGI (reference sequence). CDR3 region: CATSAGSKTQYF. The CDR3 nucleotides read TGTGCCACTTCTGCCGGGTCCAAGACCCAGTACTTC.

In its sample, this clone was seen many times. This same CDR3 is encoded by further DNA sequences in the sample. The chain couples TRBV28 to TRBJ2-4; weak D call: TRBD1 (6 bases). Germline V gene sequence: CDR1 MDHEN, CDR2 SYDVKM. Trimming cost V 4 bases and J 0 bases, with 7 bases left between them. CDR3 length: 14 amino acids. In DNA form, the CDR3 reads TGTGCCAGCAGTTCGGGACAAGCCAAAAACATTCAGTACTTC. Residues: CASSSGQAKNIQYF.

For this clone: This may come from a read error, since a much larger clone is one base off. The sample contains more than one DNA sequence encoding this CDR3. V usage is TRBV28 and J usage is TRBJ2-1, with 9 bases aligning to TRBD2. This CDR3 contains 14 residues. Germline V gives CDR1 MDHEN, CDR2 SYDVKM. V lost 2 bases, J lost 4 bases, and 0 bases stayed unmatched. The DNA of the CDR3 is TGTGCCAGCAGTTTAGCGGGAGGGTACAATGAGCAGTTCTTC. It codes for CASSLAGGYNEQFF.

As for this clone: This is likely an artifact of a read error, given a far larger clone one base away. The sample holds other DNA sequences that translate to the same CDR3. The chain uses TRBV2 and TRBJ1-5, with D possibly being TRBD1 (6 bases). The CDR3 has 14 residues. Germline V gene sequence: CDR1 SNHLY, CDR2 FYNNEI. The CDR3: CASSVQGSHQPQHF. In nucleotides, the CDR3 is TGTGCCAGCAGTGTACAGGGATCCCATCAACCCCAGCATTTT.

A single count supports this clone. The chain combines TRBV15 with TRBJ2-5; 10 nucleotides align to TRBD1. Near its end, the DNA agrees better with TRBJ2-7, so the J call may be wrong. The CDR3 length is 16 residues. Germline CDR1 LNHNV, CDR2 YYDKDF (reference sequence). The CDR3 DNA sequence: TGTGCCACCAGCAGCAGGAGGGACAGGGGCTCCTACGAGCAGTACTTC. Its translation is CATSSRRDRGSYEQYF.